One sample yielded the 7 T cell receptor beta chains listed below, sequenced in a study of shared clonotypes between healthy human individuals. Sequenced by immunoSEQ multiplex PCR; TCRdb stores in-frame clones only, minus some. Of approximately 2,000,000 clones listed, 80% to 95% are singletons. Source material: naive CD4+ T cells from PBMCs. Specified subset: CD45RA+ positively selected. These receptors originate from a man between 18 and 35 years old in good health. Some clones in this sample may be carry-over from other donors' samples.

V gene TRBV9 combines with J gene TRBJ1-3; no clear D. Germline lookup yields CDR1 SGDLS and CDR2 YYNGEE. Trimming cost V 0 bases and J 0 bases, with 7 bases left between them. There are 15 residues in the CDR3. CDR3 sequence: CASSVGGHSGNTIYF. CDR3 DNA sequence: TGTGCCAGCAGCGTAGGAGGGCACTCTGGAAACACCATATATTTT.

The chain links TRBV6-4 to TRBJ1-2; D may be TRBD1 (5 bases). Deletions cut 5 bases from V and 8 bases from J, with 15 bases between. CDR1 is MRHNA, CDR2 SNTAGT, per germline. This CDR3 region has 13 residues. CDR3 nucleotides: TGTGCCAGCAGTCCGGAGGGGATAGGCGGCTACACCTTC. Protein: CASSPEGIGGYTF.

In DNA, the CDR3 is TGTGCCGCCAGCGCGAGGGGGGGATCACCCCTCCACTTT. Protein product: CAASARGGSPLHF. The chain has TRBV30 and TRBJ1-6; D perhaps matches TRBD1 (6 bases). Germline assignment: CDR1 GTSNPN and CDR2 SVGIG (reference sequence). The length of the CDR3 is 13 residues. V was pared by 8 bases and J by 10 bases, with 18 bases between.

CDR3 in DNA: TGTGCCAGCAGATCCCGACAGGGGGCTTCTGGAAACACCATATATTTT. It encodes CASRSRQGASGNTIYF. J is TRBJ1-3 and V is TRBV6-6; TRBD1 agrees at 10 bases. This CDR3 has 16 residues. J lost 1 base, V lost 6 bases, and 6 bases had no gene match. CDR1 and CDR2 (germline): MNHNY, SVGAGI (reference sequence).

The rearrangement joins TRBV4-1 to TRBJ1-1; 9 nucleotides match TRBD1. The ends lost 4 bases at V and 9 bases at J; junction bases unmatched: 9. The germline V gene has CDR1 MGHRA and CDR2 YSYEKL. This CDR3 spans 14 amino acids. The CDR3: CASSRSRDRAQAFF. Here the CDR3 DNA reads TGCGCCAGCAGCCGATCACGGGACAGGGCTCAAGCTTTCTTT.

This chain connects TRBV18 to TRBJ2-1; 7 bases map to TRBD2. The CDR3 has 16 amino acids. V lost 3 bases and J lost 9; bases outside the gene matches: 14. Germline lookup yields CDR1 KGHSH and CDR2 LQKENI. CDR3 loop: CASSPRIAGLLSEQFF. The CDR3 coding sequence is TGTGCCAGCTCACCCCGGATAGCGGGCCTTTTAAGTGAGCAGTTCTTC.

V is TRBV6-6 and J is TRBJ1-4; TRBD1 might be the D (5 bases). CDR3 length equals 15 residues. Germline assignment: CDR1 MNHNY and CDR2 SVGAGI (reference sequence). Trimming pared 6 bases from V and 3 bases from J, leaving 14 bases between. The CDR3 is CASSSRGTANEKLFF. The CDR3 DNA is TGTGCCAGCAGCTCGCGGGGGACGGCTAATGAAAAACTGTTTTTT.